Below, one TCR beta chain is given with its context. Its matching antigen is unknown. Molecules of cDNA were individually given unique molecular identifiers that were attached to them. TCRdb reanalysed the 5' RACE reads using MiXCR and keeps one entry per CDR3 protein. The sample contains about 40,000 distinct CDR3 sequences, about 4.9% of which appear only once. The data stem from a study of early T cells in non-severe SARS-CoV-2 infection. About the study: Bulk RNA isolated from unsorted whole blood underwent sequencing; chains were not paired.

Whole-study results and caveats: Private and CD4 specificities were missed by VDJdb matching, skewed to anti-spike CD8.

CDR1 and CDR2 from the germline V gene are SGHDT and YYEEEE. The V and J ends lost 3 bases and 4 bases, in that order; junction bases with no gene match: 12. This CDR3 is built from 16 residues. Sequences were obtained from whole blood. The clonotype comes from an adult who was a healthcare worker with PCR-confirmed SARS-CoV-2 infection or an uninfected control (not recorded which). The rearrangement joins TRBV5-6 to TRBJ1-2; 7 bases are a match to TRBD1. This CDR3 is CASSSYRDSVFYGYTF. As DNA, the CDR3 is TGTGCCAGCAGCTCCTACCGGGACAGTGTATTCTATGGCTACACCTTC.